This T cell receptor beta chain was identified during a study of blood T cell repertoires in COVID-19. Method: immunoSEQ multiplex PCR; TCRdb's copy keeps in-frame clones and lacks some. The sample gives around 48,000 clones, 86% of which show up once; approximately 15% is in the top ten. The V and J ends lost 4 bases and 8 bases, in that order; junction bases with no gene match: 16. CDR3 length equals 16 residues. Germline CDR1 reads ENHRY; CDR2 reads SYGVKD. Sequencing was carried out using peripheral blood. The chain has TRBV10-3 and TRBJ1-2; 7 bases map to TRBD1. The sequence was obtained from a man aged 60 to 69 with active or convalescent COVID-19. The CDR3 reads CAISGQDRSRQGGYTF. The CDR3 DNA follows: TGTGCCATCAGTGGGCAGGACAGGTCCCGTCAGGGGGGCTACACCTTC.